One sample yielded the 24 T cell receptor beta chains listed below, sequenced in a study of OX40 agonist ivuxolimab in advanced cancers. Assay used: immunoSEQ multiplex PCR; TCRdb lists only in-frame clones, some missing. Of about 44,000 clones in the sample, 75% to 85% were seen once. The sequences come from CD4+ or CD8+ T cells sorted from blood, collected in a trial of the OX40 agonist ivuxolimab. The receptors were gathered from an adult with an advanced solid tumor such as melanoma, head and neck, liver or kidney cancer.

The chain couples TRBV27 to TRBJ1-2; no clear D. The germline gives CDR1 MNHEY, CDR2 SMNVEV (reference sequence). The CDR3 spans 11 residues. Trimming pared 6 bases from V and 2 bases from J, leaving 4 bases between. The CDR3 DNA reads as TGTGCCAGCAGACAGAACTATGGCTACACCTTC. Its translation is CASRQNYGYTF.

The J gene is TRBJ2-1, the V gene TRBV7-3; TRBD2 agrees at 9 bases. Germline V gives CDR1 SGHTA, CDR2 FQGTGA. The CDR3 has 15 residues. The J segment lost 7 bases and the V segment lost 0 bases, leaving 4 bases of the junction unmatched. The CDR3 DNA sequence: TGTGCCAGCAGCTTAACTGCGGGAGGGCCGAATGAGCAGTTCTTC. Translated, it gives CASSLTAGGPNEQFF.

This chain uses TRBV15 with TRBJ2-7; 7 bases match TRBD1. V lost 1 base to trimming and J lost 2 bases; unmatched junction nucleotides: 5. CDR1 is LNHNV, CDR2 YYDKDF, per germline (reference sequence). The CDR3 length is 15 residues. The CDR3 DNA reads as TGTGCCACCAGCAGAGGTGGGACAGTTGCCTACGAGCAGTACTTC. It codes for CATSRGGTVAYEQYF. Using reference TRBV15 and TRBJ2-7 for the parts outside the CDR3, the full variable domain is DAMVIQNPRYQVTQFGKPVTLSCSQTLNHNVMYWYQQKSSQAPKLLFHYYDKDFNNEADTPDNFQSRRPNTSFCFLDIRSPGLGDTAMYLCATSRGGTVAYEQYFGPGTRLTVT.

The chain couples TRBV27 to TRBJ2-1; D may be TRBD2 (7 bases). The length of the CDR3 is 16 residues. Germline values: CDR1 MNHEY, CDR2 SMNVEV (reference sequence). Trimming shortened V by 5 bases and J by 7 bases, and 21 bases separated the two germline ends. The chain's CDR3 is CASSTRGAGEVNEQFF. For the CDR3, the DNA is TGTGCCAGCAGTACTCGGGGGGCGGGAGAAGTAAATGAGCAGTTCTTC.

The chain carries TRBV28 and TRBJ2-4; the match to TRBD1 covers 7 bases. Germline CDR1 and CDR2: MDHEN and SYDVKM. After removal of 5 bases from V and 7 bases from J, the junction contained 11 bases not matched to a gene. The CDR3 spans 15 residues. Written as DNA, the CDR3 is TGTGCCAGCAGTACCAGGGGGATCGGCAGGAACATTCAGTACTTC. It is translated as CASSTRGIGRNIQYF.

This chain uses TRBV11-2 with TRBJ2-2, with D unresolved. V lost 7 bases and J 3 bases, leaving 9 bases between the germline ends. Germline lookup yields CDR1 SGHAT and CDR2 FQNNGV. The CDR3 length is 13 residues. DNA for the CDR3: TGTGCCAGCATGCAATACTACACCGGGGAGCTGTTTTTT. Translation gives CASMQYYTGELFF.

V is TRBV9 and J is TRBJ2-3, with a tentative D call TRBD2 (6 bases). Germline V CDR1 and CDR2: SGDLS, YYNGEE. Trimming left V 0 bases short and J 0 bases short, with 8 bases between. The CDR3 totals 15 residues. The CDR3 reads CASSVAGTSTDTQYF. CDR3 nucleotides: TGTGCCAGCAGCGTAGCGGGGACTAGCACAGATACGCAGTATTTT.

V usage is TRBV5-1 and J usage is TRBJ2-2; 9 nucleotides match TRBD2. The J segment lost 5 bases and the V segment lost 4 bases, leaving 6 bases of the junction unmatched. This CDR3 spans 15 amino acids. Germline V gives CDR1 SGHRS, CDR2 YFSETQ. DNA for the CDR3: TGCGCCAGCAGCCCCCGACTAGCGGAGACCGGGGAGCTGTTTTTT. Translating gives CASSPRLAETGELFF.

This chain uses TRBV6-6 with TRBJ2-7, with a tentative D call TRBD1 (5 bases). The CDR3 sequence is 14 residues long. Trimming removed 0 bases at V and 1 base at J, with 7 bases between. Germline values: CDR1 MNHNY, CDR2 SVGAGI (reference sequence). The CDR3 region is CASSYSTVSYEQYF. For the CDR3, the DNA is TGTGCCAGCAGTTACTCGACAGTATCCTACGAGCAGTACTTC.

The genes are TRBV10-2 and TRBJ2-7, with TRBD1 as a possible D gene (5 bases). V shed 7 bases and J shed 4 bases, with 11 bases lying between them. The CDR3 extends over 12 amino acids. Germline V gives CDR1 WSHSY, CDR2 SAAADI. The CDR3 DNA sequence: TGCGCCAGCATTAGCCAGGGATACGAGCAGTACTTC. Protein: CASISQGYEQYF.

This chain links TRBV30 with TRBJ1-3, with 11 bases that match TRBD1. Germline V CDR1 and CDR2: GTSNPN, SVGIG (reference sequence). The CDR3 is 16 amino acids. With V trimmed by 2 bases and J by 9 bases, 12 bases remained unmatched. The chain's CDR3 is CAWSIPGTGGFGTIYF. The DNA of the CDR3 is TGTGCCTGGAGTATCCCCGGGACAGGGGGTTTCGGCACCATATATTTT.

The V call is TRBV5-4, the J call TRBJ2-5; 12 nucleotides align to TRBD2. The J call may be wrong; the DNA end is better matched by TRBJ2-7. The germline gives CDR1 SGHNT, CDR2 YYREEE (reference sequence). This CDR3 is built from 15 residues. The CDR3 sequence is CASSPRLAGAYEQYF. The DNA of the CDR3 is TGTGCCAGCAGCCCCCGACTAGCGGGGGCTTACGAGCAGTACTTC.

This clone has only a few counts. The gene calls are TRBV7-8 and TRBJ2-3, with 7 positions matching TRBD1. CDR3 length equals 15 residues. Germline CDR1 and CDR2: SGHVS and FQNEAQ. Trimming at V came to 5 bases and at J to 2 bases, leaving 7 bases not matched to a gene. The CDR3 sequence: CASSARDSDTDTQYF. The CDR3 DNA sequence: TGTGCCAGCAGCGCCCGGGACAGTGACACAGATACGCAGTATTTT.

This clone was detected a few times. V and J are TRBV10-1 and TRBJ2-4; 9 bases are a match to TRBD1. J was trimmed by 0 bases and V by 6 bases; bases with no gene match: 24. CDR1 and CDR2 (germline): WNHNN, SYGVQD (reference sequence). The CDR3 spans 22 residues. This CDR3 is CASRATPPLDRGRSLAKNIQYF. CDR3 DNA: TGCGCCAGCAGGGCCACCCCCCCGTTGGACAGGGGAAGAAGTCTAGCCAAAAACATTCAGTACTTC.

The genes are TRBV6-1 and TRBJ1-5, with D perhaps matching TRBD1 (5 bases). Germline V CDR1 and CDR2: MNHNS, SASEGT. The V end was cut by 5 bases, the J end by 4 bases, with 9 bases between. The CDR3 sequence is 13 residues long. CDR3 protein: CASSSNRNQPQHF. CDR3 nucleotide sequence: TGTGCCAGCAGTTCCAACAGGAATCAGCCCCAGCATTTT.

The gene calls are TRBV10-3 and TRBJ2-7; 9 bases fit TRBD2. V shed 4 bases and J 5 bases; nucleotides not matched to a gene: 3. Germline loops: CDR1 ENHRY, CDR2 SYGVKD. The CDR3 consists of 13 residues. Here the CDR3 DNA reads TGTGCCATCAGTGTGGCTAGCGGGAACGAGCAGTACTTC. Translated, it gives CAISVASGNEQYF.

This chain joins TRBV9 and TRBJ1-1, with TRBD1 matching over 10 bases. V dropped 2 bases and J dropped 3; count of bases not matched to a gene: 16. This CDR3 region has 19 residues. Germline CDR1 reads SGDLS; CDR2 reads YYNGEE. DNA for the CDR3: TGTGCCAGCAGCGTCGTGGACAGGGGGAATGGCAGCTCATACACTGAAGCTTTCTTT. This gives the protein CASSVVDRGNGSSYTEAFF.

The CDR3 loop is CASSSNPSNYGYTF. DNA for the CDR3: TGTGCCAGCTCATCCAATCCATCAAACTATGGCTACACCTTC. The chain carries TRBV18 and TRBJ1-2; D unclear. CDR3 length: 14 amino acids. Germline CDR1 KGHSH, CDR2 LQKENI. V was clipped by 5 bases and J by 2 bases, with 12 bases between them.

The rearrangement joins TRBV15 to TRBJ2-7, with D perhaps matching TRBD2 (6 bases). This CDR3 region has 17 residues. Trimming cost V 5 bases and J 4 bases, with 24 bases left between them. From germline, CDR1 is LNHNV and CDR2 YYDKDF (reference sequence). For the CDR3, the DNA is TGTGCCACCAGCTCACCGGAACTTCCCCGAGGGACTTACGAGCAGTACTTC. This sequence encodes CATSSPELPRGTYEQYF.

V gene TRBV9 combines with J gene TRBJ2-1; 11 bases are shared with TRBD2. Trimming took 0 bases from V and 0 from J; bases not matched to a gene: 8. In germline, CDR1 is SGDLS, CDR2 YYNGEE. This CDR3 has 19 residues. CDR3 residues: CASSVAGLAGQSSYNEQFF. CDR3 coding DNA: TGTGCCAGCAGCGTAGCAGGACTAGCGGGCCAGAGCTCCTACAATGAGCAGTTCTTC.

This clone was observed a handful of times. The chain uses TRBV19 and TRBJ2-7, with TRBD2 matching 12 bases. Germline V gene data show CDR1 as LNHDA and CDR2 as SQIVND (reference sequence). The CDR3 spans 15 residues. After removal of 6 bases from V and 6 bases from J, the junction contained 9 bases not matched to a gene. The CDR3 DNA follows: TGTGCCAGTAGCCGACGACTAGCGGGAGAAACCGAGCAGTACTTC. Translating gives CASSRRLAGETEQYF.

Details on this clone: Within the sample, other DNA sequences also encode this same CDR3. The rearrangement joins TRBV5-1 to TRBJ1-1, with D perhaps matching TRBD1 (5 bases). The CDR3 has 14 amino acids. V was pared by 0 bases and J by 4 bases, with 10 bases between. From germline, CDR1 is SGHRS and CDR2 YFSETQ. CDR3 sequence (DNA): TGCGCCAGCAGCTTGGCCTCAGGGCCCACTGAAGCTTTCTTT. Its translation: CASSLASGPTEAFF. Full variable domain (rest looked up from reference TRBV5-1 and TRBJ1-1): KAGVTQTPRYLIKTRGQQVTLSCSPISGHRSVSWYQQTPGQGLQFLFEYFSETQRNKGNFPGRFSGRQFSNSRSEMNVSTLELGDSALYLCASSLASGPTEAFFGQGTRLTVV.

This chain uses TRBV14 with TRBJ1-2; 10 nucleotides line up with TRBD1. CDR3 size: 16 residues. With V trimmed by 3 bases and J by 4 bases, 8 bases remained unmatched. From germline, CDR1 is SGHDN and CDR2 FVKESK. The CDR3 nucleotides read TGTGCCAGCAGCCATACACCGGGACAGGGGACCTATGGCTACACCTTC. Residues: CASSHTPGQGTYGYTF.

This rearrangement joins TRBV28 to TRBJ2-5, with TRBD2 matching over 7 bases. Germline CDR1 MDHEN, CDR2 SYDVKM. V lost 5 bases, J lost 5 bases, and 14 bases stayed unmatched. The CDR3 extends over 16 amino acids. The CDR3, as DNA: TGTGCCAGCAGTACACTAGGGACTACAAATAAGGAGACCCAGTACTTC. It yields the protein CASSTLGTTNKETQYF.